This record looks at one T cell receptor beta chain sequence and its context. Trimming took 7 bases from V and 3 from J, leaving 10 bases between them. This CDR3 contains 12 residues. Germline V gives CDR1 MDHEN, CDR2 SYDVKM. Repertoires were generated with immunoSEQ multiplex PCR, while TCRdb's copy carries only in-frame clones and drops some. This sample has roughly 220,000 clones; more than 70% occur once, and the top ten carry more than 9.5%. The data were obtained in a study of cytotoxic CD8 clonotypes in ibrutinib-treated CLL. Overall study: The patients comprised about eleven relapsed/refractory and approximately 16 treatment-naive cases, 17 to 18 IGHV unmutated.

The genes are TRBV28 and TRBJ2-7, with D unresolved. The clonotype was recovered from a human donor with chronic lymphocytic leukemia. Sample: PBMCs, taken after 12 months of ibrutinib treatment. The CDR3 loop is CASKNFLYEQYF. As DNA, the CDR3 is TGTGCCAGCAAAAATTTTCTCTACGAGCAGTACTTC.